This T cell receptor (beta chain) was sequenced during a study of beta chain features in type 1 diabetes. Study-wide results and caveats: A closer apparent resemblance between naive, central memory and Treg TCRB repertoires was seen in patients than in healthy donors. Moderate but significant shortening of TCRB CDR3s was recorded in all four CD4+ subsets from Type 1 diabetes patients.

To note about this clone: Its antigen is undetermined.

Expressed TCRB transcripts were sequenced because the entire RNA isolate underwent reverse transcription. Here immunoSEQ multiplex PCR was the method, and the copy in TCRdb shows in-frame clones only, minus some. Seen here are approximately 600,000 clones, roughly 12% observed once, and the top ten hold around 0.12%. Germline trimming cut 3 bases from V and 6 bases from J; bases unmatched to any gene: 8. CDR3 length equals 15 residues. CDR1 is KGHSH, CDR2 LQKENI, per germline. The chain couples TRBV18 to TRBJ1-2, with 9 bases identical to TRBD1. Source material: naive CD4+ T cells from blood. The sequence was collected from a young man with type 1 diabetes. The CDR3, as DNA: TGTGCCAGCTCACCCACCGACGGGACAGGGAATGGCTACACCTTC. Translating it yields CASSPTDGTGNGYTF.